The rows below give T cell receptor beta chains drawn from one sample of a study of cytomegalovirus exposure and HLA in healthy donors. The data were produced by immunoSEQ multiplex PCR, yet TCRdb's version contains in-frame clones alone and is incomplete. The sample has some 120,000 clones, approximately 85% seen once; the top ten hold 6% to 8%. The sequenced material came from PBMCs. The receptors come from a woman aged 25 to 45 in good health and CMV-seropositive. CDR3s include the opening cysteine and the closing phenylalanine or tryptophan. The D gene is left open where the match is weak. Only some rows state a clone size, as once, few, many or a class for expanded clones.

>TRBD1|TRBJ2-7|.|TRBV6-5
CASRAGTGLYEQYF
TGTGCCAGCAGAGCCGGGACAGGGCTTTACGAGCAGTACTTC
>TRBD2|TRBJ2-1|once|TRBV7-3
CASSSKGVSGNNEQFF
TGTGCCAGCAGCTCGAAGGGCGTTAGCGGGAACAATGAGCAGTTCTTC
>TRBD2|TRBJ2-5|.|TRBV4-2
CASSQRVGREWRETQYF
TGTGCCAGCAGCCAAAGGGTGGGGCGGGAGTGGCGAGAGACCCAGTACTTC
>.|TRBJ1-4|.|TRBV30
CAWSVWAGEGEKLFF
TGTGCCTGGAGTGTTTGGGCAGGGGAAGGTGAAAAACTGTTTTTT
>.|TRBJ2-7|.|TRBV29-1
CSVAHGTLHYEQYF
TGCAGCGTCGCTCACGGGACACTTCACTACGAGCAGTACTTC
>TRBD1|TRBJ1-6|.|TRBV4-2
CASSQDRGASNSPLHF
TGTGCCAGCAGCCAAGACAGGGGGGCAAGTAATTCACCCCTCCACTTT
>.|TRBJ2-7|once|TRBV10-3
CAISDSGREGYEQYF
TGTGCCATCAGTGATTCGGGCAGGGAAGGGTACGAGCAGTACTTC
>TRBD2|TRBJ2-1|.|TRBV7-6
CASSLREGTGEQFF
TGTGCCAGCAGCTTACGGGAGGGCACCGGTGAGCAGTTCTTC
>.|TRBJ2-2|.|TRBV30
CAWISGLNTGELFF
TGTGCCTGGATTAGTGGACTAAACACCGGGGAGCTGTTTTTT
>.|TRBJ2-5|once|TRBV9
CASSSVGGGETQYF
TGTGCCAGCAGCAGCGTAGGTGGGGGGGAGACCCAGTACTTC
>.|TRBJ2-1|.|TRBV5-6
CASSYISGSYNEQFF
TGTGCCAGCAGCTATATATCAGGGTCCTACAATGAGCAGTTCTTC
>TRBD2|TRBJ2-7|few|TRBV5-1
CASSLGLAGSYEQYF
TGCGCCAGCAGCCTCGGACTAGCGGGCTCCTACGAGCAGTACTTC
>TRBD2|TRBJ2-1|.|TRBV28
CASSLGSSGVTEQFF
TGTGCCAGCAGTTTAGGGTCTAGCGGGGTCACTGAGCAGTTCTTC
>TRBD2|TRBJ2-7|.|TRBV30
CAWSAGGPGEQYF
TGTGCCTGGTCCGCGGGGGGGCCGGGCGAGCAGTACTTC
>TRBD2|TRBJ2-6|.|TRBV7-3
CASSLTMVAGGRPHSGANVLTF
TGTGCCAGCAGCTTAACCATGGTCGCGGGGGGGCGTCCCCACTCTGGGGCCAACGTCCTGACTTTC
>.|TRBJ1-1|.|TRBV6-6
CASSYSVGRDTEAFF
TGTGCCAGCAGTTACTCGGTAGGGAGGGATACTGAAGCTTTCTTT
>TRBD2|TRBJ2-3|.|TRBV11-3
CASSLEGTSGGGSQYF
TGTGCCAGCAGCTTAGAGGGGACTAGCGGGGGGGGATCGCAGTATTTT
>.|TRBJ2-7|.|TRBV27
CASGWRGGEQYF
TGTGCCAGCGGGTGGAGGGGCGGCGAGCAGTACTTC
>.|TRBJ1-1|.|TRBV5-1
CASSLARGHTEAFF
TGCGCCAGCAGCTTGGCCAGGGGACACACTGAAGCTTTCTTT
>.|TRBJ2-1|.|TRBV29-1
CSVEGWASYNEQFF
TGCAGCGTTGAAGGGTGGGCCTCCTACAATGAGCAGTTCTTC
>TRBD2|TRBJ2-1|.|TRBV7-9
CASNEGGRGPTIEQFF
TGTGCCAGCAACGAGGGCGGGAGGGGCCCTACAATTGAGCAGTTCTTC
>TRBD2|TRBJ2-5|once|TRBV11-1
CASSLGPAGASETQYF
TGTGCCAGCAGCTTAGGCCCAGCGGGGGCCTCGGAGACCCAGTACTTC
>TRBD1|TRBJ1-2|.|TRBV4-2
CASSQTTGVYGYTF
TGTGCCAGCAGCCAAACTACAGGGGTCTATGGCTACACCTTC
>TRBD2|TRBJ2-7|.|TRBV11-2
CASSLVAGAWSEQYF
TGTGCCAGCAGCTTAGTAGCGGGGGCGTGGTCCGAGCAGTACTTC
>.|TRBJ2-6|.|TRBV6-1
CASSDPSGANVLTF
TGTGCCAGCAGTGATCCTAGTGGGGCCAACGTCCTGACTTTC
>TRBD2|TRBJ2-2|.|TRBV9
CASSVAGRYSGGNTGELFF
TGTGCCAGCAGCGTAGCCGGGAGGTATAGCGGGGGGAACACCGGGGAGCTGTTTTTT
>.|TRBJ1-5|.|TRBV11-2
CASSLDVRDTYQPQHF
TGTGCCAGCAGCTTAGATGTAAGGGACACATATCAGCCCCAGCATTTT